This T cell receptor (beta chain) was sequenced during a study of T-cell memory formation after mild COVID-19 (dated by TCRdb to the early 2020s). Context from the whole study: TCR sequence clusters from the two donors were found to be largely donor specific. T-cell clones expanding and contracting after mild COVID-19 in a couple of donors were tracked by longitudinal TCRalpha and TCRbeta repertoire sequencing. Two young, previously healthy adult volunteers made up the cohort, one male and one female.

The paper as a whole reports these results and caveats: Contracting CD4+ clones were found mainly in CM and EM memory subsets, while CD8+ clones were enriched in EMRA. The second-wave clones that peaked on day 37 were not confirmed to be SARS-CoV-2 specific. Clones that contracted from day 15 to 85 showed balanced CD4/CD8 phenotypes, whereas a second wave of clones that expanded from day 15 to 37 leaned towards CD4+. The detection of some responding clones in pre-infection memory suggests that pre-existing cross-reactive memory T cells joined the SARS-CoV-2 response. Only two mild cases were covered by the study, and larger cohorts that include severe cases with pre-infection samples were considered necessary.

The sequencer was an Illumina NovaSeq 6000. cDNA libraries for TCRalpha and TCRbeta were prepared by 5'RACE using constant-segment primers, with sample barcodes and unique molecular identifiers added. RNA was extracted from every sample with Trizol reagent. The libraries were amplified in two PCR steps, and the second step added a second sample barcode and Illumina TruSeq adapters. Sequencing of libraries was performed on an Illumina NovaSeq with 2 x 150 bp paired-end reads. Processing in the source paper ran as follows. The reads were demultiplexed and collapsed into UMI-guided consensus sequences using migec v1.2.7. Using mixcr v2.1.11, UMI consensuses were aligned to TRA and TRB V and J templates and then assembled into clonotypes. Expanded or contracted clonotypes were those called significant by both edgeR and NoisET, with noise models trained on biological replicates. For edgeR calls, the thresholds were a false discovery rate-adjusted p below 0.01 and a log2 fold-change of 1. As an exploratory analysis of dynamics, max-normalized trajectories of the 1000 most abundant clonotypes were examined with PCA combined with hierarchical clustering. Separately sequenced CD4+ and CD8+ repertoires were used to assign the CD4 or CD8 phenotype of responding clones. The public reads were reanalyzed by TCRdb: fastp trimming at Q25, MiXCR alignment, in-frame beta chains only. Rows with a matching CDR3 protein are joined into one entry that keeps the most common DNA and genes. TCRdb's processing, not the authors', yielded these V and J calls. The sample includes around 340,000 distinct CDR3 sequences, with under 25% observed a single time. The ten top clones hold approximately 12% of the sample.

PBMCs were isolated by Ficoll-Paque density gradient centrifugation. This clonotype was counted between two and nine times. No antigen is known for it. Base qualities are not provided; no much larger clone lies one nucleotide away. The clonotype comes from an adult woman who had mild COVID-19 (a few samples of this study predate the infection). The sample titles of this study are shuffled in the database, so cell type and time point are left out; the donor was told from shared clones. Specimen: PBMCs or a T cell subset sorted from them (not recorded which).

The nucleotide sequence is TGTGCCAGCAGTCCAGGAGGACAGGGACAGACCCAGTACTTC. Translation gives CASSPGGQGQTQYF. In this chain, TRBV7-6 is recombined with TRBJ2-5; TRBD1 matches 8 bases in the middle. For this chain, trimming is 6 bases at the V end and 6 bases at the J end, and the number of junction bases without a gene match is 9. Measured from the cysteine to the phenylalanine, the CDR3 is 14 residues long. CDR3 DNA only is kept here, 42 bases in frame from base 1. From the germline V gene, CDR1 is SGHVS and CDR2 is FNYEAQ.